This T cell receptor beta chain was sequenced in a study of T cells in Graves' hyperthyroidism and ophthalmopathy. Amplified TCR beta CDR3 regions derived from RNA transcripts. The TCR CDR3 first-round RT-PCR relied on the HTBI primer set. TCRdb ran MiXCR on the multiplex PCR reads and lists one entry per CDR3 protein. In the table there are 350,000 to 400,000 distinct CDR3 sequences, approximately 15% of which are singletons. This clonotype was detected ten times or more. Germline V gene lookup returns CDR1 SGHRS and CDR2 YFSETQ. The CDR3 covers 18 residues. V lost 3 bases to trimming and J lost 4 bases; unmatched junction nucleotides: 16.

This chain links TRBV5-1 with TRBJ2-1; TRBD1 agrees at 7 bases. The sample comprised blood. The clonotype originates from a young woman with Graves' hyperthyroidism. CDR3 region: CASSSYRQGRLMYNEQFF. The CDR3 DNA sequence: TGCGCCAGCAGCTCATACCGACAGGGTCGGTTGATGTACAATGAGCAGTTCTTC.